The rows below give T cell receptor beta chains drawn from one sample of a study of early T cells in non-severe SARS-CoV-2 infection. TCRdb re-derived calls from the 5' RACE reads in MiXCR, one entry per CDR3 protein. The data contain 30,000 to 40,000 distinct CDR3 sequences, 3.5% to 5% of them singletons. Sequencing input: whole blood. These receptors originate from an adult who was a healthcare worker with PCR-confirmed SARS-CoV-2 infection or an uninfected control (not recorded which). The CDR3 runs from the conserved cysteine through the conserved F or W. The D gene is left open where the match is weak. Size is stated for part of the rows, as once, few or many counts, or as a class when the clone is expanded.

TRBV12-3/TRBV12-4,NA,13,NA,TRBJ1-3,TGTGCCAGCAGTTTTAACTCTGGAAACACCATATATTTT,CASSFNSGNTIYF
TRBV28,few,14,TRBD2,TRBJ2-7,TGTGCCAGTTCGGGGGGGAACAGCCACTACGAGCAGTACTTC,CASSGGNSHYEQYF
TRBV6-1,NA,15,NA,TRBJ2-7,TGTGCCAGCACCCTCCGGGACGACGTCTCCTACGAGCAGTACTTC,CASTLRDDVSYEQYF
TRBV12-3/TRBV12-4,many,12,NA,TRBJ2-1,TGTGCCAGCAGCCCTCTGGAGCAATCGCAGTTCTTC,CASSPLEQSQFF
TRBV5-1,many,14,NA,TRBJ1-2,TGCGCCAGCAGCTTCATCGCAAAAGACTATGGCTACACCTTC,CASSFIAKDYGYTF
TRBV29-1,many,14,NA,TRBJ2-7,TGCAGCTGGGGGGTCAGCCGACCCTCCTACGAGCAGTACTTC,CSWGVSRPSYEQYF
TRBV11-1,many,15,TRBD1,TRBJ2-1,TGTGCCAGCAGATCAGGACAGGGGGCCTACAATGAGCAGTTCTTC,CASRSGQGAYNEQFF
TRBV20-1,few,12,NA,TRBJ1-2,TGCAGTGCTAGTAGAAACTCTGAGGGCTACACCTTC,CSASRNSEGYTF
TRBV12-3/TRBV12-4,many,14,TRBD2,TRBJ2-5,TGTGCCAGCAGTGCCGGGGGGGCCGGGGAGACCCAGTACTTC,CASSAGGAGETQYF
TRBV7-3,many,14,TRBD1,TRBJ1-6,TGTGCCAGCAGCCTAGGACAGGGAAGTTCACCCCTCCACTTT,CASSLGQGSSPLHF
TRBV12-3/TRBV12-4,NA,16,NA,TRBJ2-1,TGTGCCAGCAGCACACAGGCGCGGAGATTTTACAATGAGCAGTTCTTC,CASSTQARRFYNEQFF
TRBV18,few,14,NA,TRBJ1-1,TGTGCCAGCTCACCCTTTCAAGACTACACTGAAGCTTTCTTT,CASSPFQDYTEAFF
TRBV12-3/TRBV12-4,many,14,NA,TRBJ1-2,TGTGCCAGCAGTCCCCCCCGGGCCCTCTATGGCTACACCTTC,CASSPPRALYGYTF
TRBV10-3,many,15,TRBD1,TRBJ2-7,TGTGCCATCAGTGAGTCAGGACAGGGGGCCTACGAGCAGTACTTC,CAISESGQGAYEQYF
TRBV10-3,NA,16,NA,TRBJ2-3,TGTGCCATCACCCCGGGACCTCGGGGTCTCACAGATACGCAGTATTTT,CAITPGPRGLTDTQYF
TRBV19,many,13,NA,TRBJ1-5,TGTGCCAGTAGTGGGAGTGGCAATCAGCCCCAGCATTTT,CASSGSGNQPQHF
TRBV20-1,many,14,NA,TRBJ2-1,TGCAGTGCTCCACCAACGGGGAGACACAATGAGCAGTTCTTC,CSAPPTGRHNEQFF
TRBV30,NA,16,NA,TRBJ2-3,TGTGCCTGGAGTGGACTTGGGGTAAAGTTAACAGATACGCAGTATTTT,CAWSGLGVKLTDTQYF
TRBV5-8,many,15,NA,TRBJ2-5,TGTGCCAGCAGCTATTCTTCGTGGTACCAAGAGACCCAGTACTTC,CASSYSSWYQETQYF
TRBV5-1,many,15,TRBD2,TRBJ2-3,TGCGCCAGCAGCCCCGGGACTAGCGCCACAGATACGCAGTATTTT,CASSPGTSATDTQYF
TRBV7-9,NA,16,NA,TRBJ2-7,TGTGCCAGCAGCTTTATAAGTATCGGGGGCGCCTACGAGCAGTACTTC,CASSFISIGGAYEQYF
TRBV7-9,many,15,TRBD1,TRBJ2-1,TGTGCCAGCAGTCTCGGGACAGGGGTAATCAATGAGCAGTTCTTC,CASSLGTGVINEQFF
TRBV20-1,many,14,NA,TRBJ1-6,TGCAGTGCTAGAGATAACAGAAATAATTCACCCCTCCACTTT,CSARDNRNNSPLHF
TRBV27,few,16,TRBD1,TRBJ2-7,TGTGCCAGCAGTTCGGGCCCCGGGACAGGAAATTACGAGCAGTACTTC,CASSSGPGTGNYEQYF
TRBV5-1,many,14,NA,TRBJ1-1,TGCGCCAGCAGCGGACTGGGCTCTCGCCCCGAAGCTTTCTTT,CASSGLGSRPEAFF